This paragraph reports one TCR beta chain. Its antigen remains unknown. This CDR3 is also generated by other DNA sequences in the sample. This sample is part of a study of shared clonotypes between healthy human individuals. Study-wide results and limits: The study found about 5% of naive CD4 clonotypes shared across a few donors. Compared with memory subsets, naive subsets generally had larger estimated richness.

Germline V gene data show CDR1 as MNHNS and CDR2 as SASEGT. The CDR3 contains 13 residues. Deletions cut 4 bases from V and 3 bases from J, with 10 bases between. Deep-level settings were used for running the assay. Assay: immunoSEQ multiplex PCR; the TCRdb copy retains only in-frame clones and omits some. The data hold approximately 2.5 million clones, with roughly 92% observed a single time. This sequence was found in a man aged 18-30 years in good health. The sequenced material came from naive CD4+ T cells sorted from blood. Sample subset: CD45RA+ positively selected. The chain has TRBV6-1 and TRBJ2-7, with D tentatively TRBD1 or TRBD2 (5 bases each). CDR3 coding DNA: TGTGCCAGCAGTGGGGACCGGGGCTACGAGCAGTACTTC. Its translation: CASSGDRGYEQYF.